The clone carrying this T cell receptor (beta chain) was seen just once. Authors' analysis steps: By means of reference gene primer amplification, nucleated cell counts were estimated. Here immunoSEQ multiplex PCR was the method, and the copy in TCRdb shows in-frame clones only, minus some. V, J and clone size reflect that table, while D and trimming were determined from the DNA. The sample lists roughly 200,000 clones; around 80% were seen once. The data are from a study of blood T cell repertoires in COVID-19. Study details: Both acute and convalescent COVID-19 samples were obtained from the United States, Italy and Spain.

V shed 4 bases and J shed 4 bases, with 20 bases lying between them. The CDR3 consists of 16 residues. CDR1 is LNHDA, CDR2 SQIVND, per germline (reference sequence). The V and J genes are TRBV19 and TRBJ2-7; D perhaps matches TRBD2 (6 bases). This sequence originates from a man in his 70s with active or convalescent COVID-19. The sequencing sample was made of peripheral blood. The CDR3 spells CASSRLAEPRWYEQYF. In DNA form, the CDR3 reads TGTGCCAGTAGTAGATTAGCGGAACCCCGCTGGTACGAGCAGTACTTC. Together with reference TRBV19 and TRBJ2-7, the CDR3 gives the full variable domain: DGGITQSPKYLFRKEGQNVTLSCEQNLNHDAMYWYRQDPGQGLRLIYYSQIVNDFQKGDIAEGYSVSREKKESFPLTVTSAQKNPTAFYLCASSRLAEPRWYEQYFGPGTRLTVT.